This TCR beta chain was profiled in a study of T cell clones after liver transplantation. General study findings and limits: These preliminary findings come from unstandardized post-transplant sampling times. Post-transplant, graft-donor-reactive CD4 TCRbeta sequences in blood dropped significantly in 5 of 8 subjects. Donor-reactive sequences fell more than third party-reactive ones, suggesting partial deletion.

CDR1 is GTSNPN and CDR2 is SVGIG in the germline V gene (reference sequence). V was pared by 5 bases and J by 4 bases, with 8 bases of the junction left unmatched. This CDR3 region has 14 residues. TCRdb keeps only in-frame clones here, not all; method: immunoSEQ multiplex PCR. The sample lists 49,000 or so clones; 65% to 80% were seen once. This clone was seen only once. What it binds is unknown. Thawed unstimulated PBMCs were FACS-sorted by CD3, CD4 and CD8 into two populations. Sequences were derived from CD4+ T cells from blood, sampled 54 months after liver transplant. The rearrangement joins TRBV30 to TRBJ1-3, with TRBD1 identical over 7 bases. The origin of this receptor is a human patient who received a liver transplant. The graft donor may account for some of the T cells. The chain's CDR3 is CAWSTLTGGNTIYF. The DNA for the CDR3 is TGTGCCTGGTCCACTCTGACAGGGGGAAACACCATATATTTT.